This T cell receptor (beta chain) was sequenced during a study of long-term antiretroviral therapy in people with HIV. Trimming shortened V by 2 bases and J by 1 base, and 17 bases separated the two germline ends. CDR3 size: 17 residues. Germline V lookup: CDR1 MNHNS, CDR2 SASEGT. Points from the study as a whole: Repertoires in HIV (unlike those of controls) had narrower CDR3 length ranges.

Researchers report immunoSEQ v3.0 was run at survey level. Libraries were prepared by immunoSEQ multiplex PCR; TCRdb keeps only in-frame clonotypes and omits some of them. Of 20,000 to 25,000 clones listed, 70% to 90% are singletons. Of note for this clone: Antigen specificity is unknown.

Inclusion required at least two post-ART and at least one pre-ART PBMC samples. The chain recombines TRBV6-1 with TRBJ2-5; D is possibly TRBD1 (5 bases). Sequencing was performed on unsorted PBMCs, taken roughly 2.7 years after starting antiretroviral therapy. The receptor's source is a woman aged 50 to 65 with HIV. CDR3 bases: TGTGCCAGCAGTGAAAGAGCCACAGGAGCACCCCAAGAGACCCAGTACTTC. Translated, it gives CASSERATGAPQETQYF.